The next 9 T cell receptor beta chains were all read from a single sample in a study of blood T cells in healthy people across ages. A second PCR of about 6 to 12 cycles used a sample-barcoded 5' primer and a J-beta primer mix. One entry per CDR3 protein results from TCRdb running MiXCR on the 5' RACE reads. The table shows some 370,000 distinct CDR3 sequences, with approximately 47% occurring only once. Input material: blood. Every receptor here comes from a man aged 60-69 years in good health.

This clonotype was seen at least ten times. The chain carries TRBV20-1 and TRBJ1-2; no definite D call. V gave up 6 bases and J gave up 7 bases, with 12 bases separating them. Germline loops: CDR1 DFQATT, CDR2 SNEGSKA (reference sequence). This CDR3 has 11 residues. In nucleotides, the CDR3 is TGCAGTGCCACGGGAGTAATTGGCTACACCTTC. It is translated as CSATGVIGYTF.

J is TRBJ2-1 and V is TRBV6-1; D possibly corresponds to TRBD1 (6 bases). V was trimmed by 10 bases and J by 0 bases, leaving 22 bases between them. Per germline, CDR1 MNHNS and CDR2 SASEGT. This CDR3 is 17 amino acids long. CDR3 sequence: CATLPSAGTSSYNEQFF. DNA for the CDR3: TGTGCCACCCTTCCTAGTGCCGGGACAAGCTCCTACAATGAGCAGTTCTTC.

This chain uses TRBV15 with TRBJ2-4; maybe TRBD1 (5 bases). V was shortened by 1 base and J by 2 bases, with 6 bases between the two germline ends. CDR1 and CDR2 (germline): LNHNV, YYDKDF (reference sequence). This CDR3 has 14 amino acids. CDR3 region: CATSRGQTKNIQYF. CDR3 nucleotides: TGTGCCACCAGCAGAGGACAGACCAAAAACATTCAGTACTTC.

The rearrangement links TRBV7-2 to TRBJ2-7; D remains unclear. The CDR3 sequence is 13 residues long. The V end lost 4 bases, the J end lost 4 bases, and 11 bases lay between the germline ends. Germline CDR1 SGHTA, CDR2 FQGNSA. The CDR3 is CTSSSPRPYEQYF. CDR3 bases: TGTACCAGCAGCTCCCCACGCCCTTACGAGCAGTACTTC.

The chain employs TRBV4-3 and TRBJ2-3; no definite D call. The CDR3 length is 14 residues. Germline assignment: CDR1 LGHNA and CDR2 YSLEER. Trimming stripped 1 base from V and 7 bases from J, with 12 bases between. The CDR3 sequence is CASSQGLLGNTQYF. CDR3 nucleotides: TGCGCCAGCAGCCAAGGGTTGCTGGGCAATACGCAGTATTTT.

The chain is built from TRBV27 and TRBJ1-2; 9 bases are shared with TRBD1. The CDR3 contains 15 residues. Germline V lookup: CDR1 MNHEY, CDR2 SMNVEV (reference sequence). The V segment lost 8 bases and the J segment 8 bases; nucleotides outside the gene matches: 15. The CDR3 sequence is CASSSNLQGAGGYTF. The CDR3 region has the DNA TGTGCCAGCTCATCCAACTTACAGGGGGCAGGGGGCTACACCTTC.

This clonotype was detected only once. For the CDR3, the DNA is TGCGCCAGCAGCCTTTTGGGCCCCGGTCACGAGCAGTACTTC. It is translated as CASSLLGPGHEQYF. The rearrangement joins TRBV4-1 to TRBJ2-7; D is ambiguous. Deletions cut 4 bases from V and 5 bases from J, with 15 bases between. From germline, CDR1 is MGHRA and CDR2 YSYEKL. The CDR3 runs to 14 residues.

In DNA, the CDR3 is TGTGCCAGCAGCTGTCAGACAGGGAGGGCTGAAAAACTGTTTTTT. This encodes CASSCQTGRAEKLFF. The rearrangement links TRBV7-6 to TRBJ1-4; 7 bases line up with TRBD1. The CDR3 is 15 residues long. The junction had 9 bases not matched to a gene; V was cut back by 4 bases and J by 7 bases. CDR1 and CDR2 (germline): SGHVS, FNYEAQ.

This sequence joins TRBV9 and TRBJ2-5; D not certain. V was clipped by 7 bases and J by 0 bases, with 10 bases between them. CDR3 length: 13 amino acids. Per germline, CDR1 SGDLS and CDR2 YYNGEE. CDR3 region: CASGRANQETQYF. Here the CDR3 DNA reads TGTGCCAGCGGCCGGGCTAACCAAGAGACCCAGTACTTC.